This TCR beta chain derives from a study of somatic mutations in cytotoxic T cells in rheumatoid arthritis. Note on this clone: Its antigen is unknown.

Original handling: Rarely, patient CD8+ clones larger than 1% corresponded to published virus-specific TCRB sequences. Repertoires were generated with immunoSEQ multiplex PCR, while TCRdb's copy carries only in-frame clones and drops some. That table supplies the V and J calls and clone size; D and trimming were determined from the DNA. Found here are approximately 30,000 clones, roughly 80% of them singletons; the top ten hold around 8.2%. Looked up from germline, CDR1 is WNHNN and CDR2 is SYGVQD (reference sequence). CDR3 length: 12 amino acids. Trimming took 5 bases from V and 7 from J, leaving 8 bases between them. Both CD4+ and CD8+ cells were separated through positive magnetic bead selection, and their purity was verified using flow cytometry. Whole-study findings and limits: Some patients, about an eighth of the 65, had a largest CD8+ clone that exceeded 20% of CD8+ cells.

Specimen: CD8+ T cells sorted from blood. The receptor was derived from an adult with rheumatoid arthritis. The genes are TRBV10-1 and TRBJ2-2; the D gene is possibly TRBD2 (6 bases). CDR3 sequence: CASSRERGELFF. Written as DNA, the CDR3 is TGCGCCAGCAGTCGGGAGCGCGGGGAGCTGTTTTTT.